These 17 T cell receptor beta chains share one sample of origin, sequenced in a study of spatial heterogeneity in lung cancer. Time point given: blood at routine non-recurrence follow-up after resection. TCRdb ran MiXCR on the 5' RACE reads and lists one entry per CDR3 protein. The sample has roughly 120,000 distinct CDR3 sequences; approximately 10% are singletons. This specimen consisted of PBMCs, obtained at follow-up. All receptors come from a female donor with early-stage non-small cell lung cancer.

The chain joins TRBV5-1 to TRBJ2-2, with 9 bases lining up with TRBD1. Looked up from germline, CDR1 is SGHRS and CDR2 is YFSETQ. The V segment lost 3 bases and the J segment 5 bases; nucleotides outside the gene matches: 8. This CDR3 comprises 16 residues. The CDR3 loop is CASSSGTGSRTGELFF. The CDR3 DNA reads TGCGCCAGCAGCTCCGGGACAGGGAGTAGGACCGGGGAGCTGTTTTTT.

In DNA form, the CDR3 reads TGCAGCGCGATAGGACAGGGGACCGGGGAGCTGTTTTTT. Amino acid sequence: CSAIGQGTGELFF. The V gene is TRBV29-1, the J gene TRBJ2-2; 9 bases line up with TRBD1. The germline V gene encodes CDR1 SQVTM and CDR2 ANQGSEA. The V gene end was trimmed by 7 bases and the J gene end by 5 bases; junction bases not matched to a gene: 5. This CDR3 is 13 amino acids long.

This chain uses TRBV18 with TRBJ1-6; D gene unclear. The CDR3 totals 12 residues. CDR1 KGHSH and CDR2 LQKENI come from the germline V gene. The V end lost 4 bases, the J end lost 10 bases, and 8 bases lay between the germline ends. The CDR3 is CASSQLGSPLHF. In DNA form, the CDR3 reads TGTGCCAGCTCACAACTTGGATCACCCCTCCACTTT.

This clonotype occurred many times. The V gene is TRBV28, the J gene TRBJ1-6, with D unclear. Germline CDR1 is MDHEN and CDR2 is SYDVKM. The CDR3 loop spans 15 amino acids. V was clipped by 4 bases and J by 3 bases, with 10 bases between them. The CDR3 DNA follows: TGTGCCAGCAGTTCGGGAGAAAACTATAATTCACCCCTCCACTTT. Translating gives CASSSGENYNSPLHF.

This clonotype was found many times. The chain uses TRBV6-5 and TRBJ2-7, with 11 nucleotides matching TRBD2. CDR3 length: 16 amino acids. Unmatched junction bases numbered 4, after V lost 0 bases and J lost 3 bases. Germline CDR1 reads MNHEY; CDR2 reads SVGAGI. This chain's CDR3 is CASSYSRTSGFYEQYF. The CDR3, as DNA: TGTGCCAGCAGTTACTCGAGGACTAGCGGGTTCTACGAGCAGTACTTC.

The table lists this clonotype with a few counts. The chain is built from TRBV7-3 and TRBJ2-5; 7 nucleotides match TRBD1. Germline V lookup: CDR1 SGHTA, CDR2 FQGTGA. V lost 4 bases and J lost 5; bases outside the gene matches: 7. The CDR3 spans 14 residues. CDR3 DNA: TGTGCCAGCAGCTCGCCGGGGACAGTGGAGACCCAGTACTTC. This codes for CASSSPGTVETQYF.

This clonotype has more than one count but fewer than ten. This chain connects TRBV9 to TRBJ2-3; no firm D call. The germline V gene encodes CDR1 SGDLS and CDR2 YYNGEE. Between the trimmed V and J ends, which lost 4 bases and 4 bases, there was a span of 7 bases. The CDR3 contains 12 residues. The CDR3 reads CASSPLADTQYF. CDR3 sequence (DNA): TGTGCCAGCAGCCCCCTGGCAGATACGCAGTATTTT.

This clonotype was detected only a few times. The DNA of the CDR3 is TGTGCCAGCAGTCAACTAGCGGGAGCTTACGAGCAGTACTTC. Encoded protein: CASSQLAGAYEQYF. The chain joins TRBV28 to TRBJ2-7, with 11 bases matching TRBD2. The CDR3 is made up of 14 amino acids. CDR1 and CDR2 (germline): MDHEN, SYDVKM. With 5 bases clipped from V and 4 bases from J, the junction kept 4 bases outside the gene matches.

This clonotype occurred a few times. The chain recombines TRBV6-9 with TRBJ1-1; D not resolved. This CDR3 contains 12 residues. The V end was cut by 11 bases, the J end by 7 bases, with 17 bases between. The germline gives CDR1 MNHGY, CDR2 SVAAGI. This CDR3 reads CAAPGPRVEAFF. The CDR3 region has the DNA TGTGCCGCCCCGGGCCCGCGTGTTGAAGCTTTCTTT.

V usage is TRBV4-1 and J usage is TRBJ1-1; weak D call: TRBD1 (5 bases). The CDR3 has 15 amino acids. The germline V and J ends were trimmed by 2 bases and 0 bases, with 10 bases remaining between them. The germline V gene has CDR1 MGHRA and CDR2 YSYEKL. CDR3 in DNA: TGCGCCAGCAGCCAATTTGCAGGGATGAACACTGAAGCTTTCTTT. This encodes CASSQFAGMNTEAFF.

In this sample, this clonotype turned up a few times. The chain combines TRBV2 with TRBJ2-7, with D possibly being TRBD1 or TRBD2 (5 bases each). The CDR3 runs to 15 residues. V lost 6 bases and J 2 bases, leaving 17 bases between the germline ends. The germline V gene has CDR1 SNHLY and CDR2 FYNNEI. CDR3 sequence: CASRSPGPNPYEQYF. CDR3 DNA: TGTGCCAGCAGATCTCCGGGACCAAACCCCTACGAGCAGTACTTC.

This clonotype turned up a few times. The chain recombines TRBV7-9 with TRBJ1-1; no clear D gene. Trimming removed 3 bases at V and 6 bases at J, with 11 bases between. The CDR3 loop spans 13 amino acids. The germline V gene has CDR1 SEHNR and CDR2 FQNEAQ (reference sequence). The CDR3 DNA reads TGTGCCAGCAGCTTTGACAATAAGGCTGAAGCTTTCTTT. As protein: CASSFDNKAEAFF.

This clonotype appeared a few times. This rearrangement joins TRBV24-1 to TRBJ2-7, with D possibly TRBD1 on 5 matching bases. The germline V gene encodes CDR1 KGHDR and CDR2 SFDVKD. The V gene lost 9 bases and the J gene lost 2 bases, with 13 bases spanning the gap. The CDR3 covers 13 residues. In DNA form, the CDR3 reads TGTGCCACCGAAGACAGCTTTACCTACGAGCAGTACGTC. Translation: CATEDSFTYEQYV.

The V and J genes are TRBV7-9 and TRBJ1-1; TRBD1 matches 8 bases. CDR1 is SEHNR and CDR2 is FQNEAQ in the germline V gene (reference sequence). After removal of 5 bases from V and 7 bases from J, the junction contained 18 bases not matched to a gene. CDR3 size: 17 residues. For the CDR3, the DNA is TGTGCCAGCAGCCCTCAAGGGGGGCGTGGACAGGGAGGTGAAGCTTTCTTT. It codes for CASSPQGGRGQGGEAFF.

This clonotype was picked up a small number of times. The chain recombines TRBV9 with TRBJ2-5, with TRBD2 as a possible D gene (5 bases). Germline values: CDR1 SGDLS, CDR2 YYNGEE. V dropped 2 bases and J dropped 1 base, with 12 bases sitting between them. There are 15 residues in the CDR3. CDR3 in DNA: TGTGCCAGCAGCGTGCTAGACTATTTCCAAGAGACCCAGTACTTC. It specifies CASSVLDYFQETQYF.

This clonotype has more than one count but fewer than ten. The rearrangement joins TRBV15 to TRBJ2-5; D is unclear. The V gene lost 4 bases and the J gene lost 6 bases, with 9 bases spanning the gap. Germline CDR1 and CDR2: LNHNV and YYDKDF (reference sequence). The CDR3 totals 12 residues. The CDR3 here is CATSNPGQTQYF. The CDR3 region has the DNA TGTGCCACCAGCAACCCGGGCCAGACCCAGTACTTC.

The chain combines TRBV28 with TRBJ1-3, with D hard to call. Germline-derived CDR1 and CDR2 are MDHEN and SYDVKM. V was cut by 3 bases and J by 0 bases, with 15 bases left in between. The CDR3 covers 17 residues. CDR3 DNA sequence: TGTGCCAGCAGTTTTCGTCCGAGACGGCTCTCTGGAAACACCATATATTTT. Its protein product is CASSFRPRRLSGNTIYF.